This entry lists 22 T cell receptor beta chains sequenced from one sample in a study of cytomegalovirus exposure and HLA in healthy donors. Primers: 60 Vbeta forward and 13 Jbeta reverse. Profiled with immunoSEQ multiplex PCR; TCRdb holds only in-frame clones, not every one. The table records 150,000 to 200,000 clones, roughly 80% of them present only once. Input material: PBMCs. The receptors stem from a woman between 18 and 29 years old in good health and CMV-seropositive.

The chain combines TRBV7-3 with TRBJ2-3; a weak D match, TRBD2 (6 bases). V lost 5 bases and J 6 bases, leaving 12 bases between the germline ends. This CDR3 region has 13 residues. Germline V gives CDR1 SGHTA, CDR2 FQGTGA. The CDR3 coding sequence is TGTGCCAGCAGCGGAACTAGCTTCGATACGCAGTATTTT. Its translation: CASSGTSFDTQYF.

CDR3 loop: CSVEARAEFEAFF. CDR3 nucleotides: TGCAGCGTTGAAGCCAGGGCGGAGTTTGAAGCTTTCTTT. The rearrangement joins TRBV29-1 to TRBJ1-1; a weak D match, TRBD1 (5 bases). The CDR3 length is 13 residues. CDR1 is SQVTM, CDR2 ANQGSEA, per germline. V was trimmed by 1 base and J by 7 bases, leaving 13 bases between them.

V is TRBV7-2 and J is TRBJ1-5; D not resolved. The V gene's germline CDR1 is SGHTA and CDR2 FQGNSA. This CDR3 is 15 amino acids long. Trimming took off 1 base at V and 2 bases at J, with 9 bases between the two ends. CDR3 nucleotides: TGTGCCAGCAGCTTAGTCGCGGAGGGCAATCAGCCCCAGCATTTT. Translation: CASSLVAEGNQPQHF.

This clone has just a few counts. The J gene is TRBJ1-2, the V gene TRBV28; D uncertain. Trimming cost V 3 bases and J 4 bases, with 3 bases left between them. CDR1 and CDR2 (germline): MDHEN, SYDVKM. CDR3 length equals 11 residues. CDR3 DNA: TGTGCCAGCAGTTTGGCCTATGGCTACACCTTC. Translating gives CASSLAYGYTF.

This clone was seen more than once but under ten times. CDR3 DNA sequence: TGTGCCAGCAGCTTAGCGCTTGGGGACAGTTCCTACGAGCAGTACTTC. It yields the protein CASSLALGDSSYEQYF. The rearrangement links TRBV7-6 to TRBJ2-7, with 7 nucleotides matching TRBD1. Per the germline V gene, CDR1 is SGHVS and CDR2 is FNYEAQ. V lost 0 bases to trimming and J lost 1 base; unmatched junction nucleotides: 6. This CDR3 has 16 amino acids.

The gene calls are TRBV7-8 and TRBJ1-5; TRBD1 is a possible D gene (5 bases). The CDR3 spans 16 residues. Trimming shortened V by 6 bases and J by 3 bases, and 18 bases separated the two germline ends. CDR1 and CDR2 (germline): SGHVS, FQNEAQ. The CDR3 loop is CASSKDRQPTNQPQHF. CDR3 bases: TGTGCCAGCAGTAAAGACAGACAACCGACCAATCAGCCCCAGCATTTT.

The CDR3 bases are TGTGCCAGTAGTACACCTACCGGGACAGGGGTTTCACCCCTCCACTTT. Translated, it gives CASSTPTGTGVSPLHF. The chain couples TRBV19 to TRBJ1-6, with 10 bases lining up with TRBD1. The CDR3 covers 16 residues. The J segment lost 9 bases and the V segment lost 4 bases, leaving 9 bases of the junction unmatched. Germline lookup yields CDR1 LNHDA and CDR2 SQIVND (reference sequence).

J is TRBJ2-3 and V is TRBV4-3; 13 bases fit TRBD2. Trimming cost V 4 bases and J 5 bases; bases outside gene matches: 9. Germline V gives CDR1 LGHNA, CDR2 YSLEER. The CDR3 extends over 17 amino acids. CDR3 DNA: TGCGCCAGCAGCCCCTCCGGGACTAGCGGGGTTCTAGATACGCAGTATTTT. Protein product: CASSPSGTSGVLDTQYF.

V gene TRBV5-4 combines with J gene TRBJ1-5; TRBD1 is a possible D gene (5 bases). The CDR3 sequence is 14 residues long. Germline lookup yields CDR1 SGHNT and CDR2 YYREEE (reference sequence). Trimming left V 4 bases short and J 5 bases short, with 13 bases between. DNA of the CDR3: TGTGCCAGCAGCAGGGCGGGGGGTGATCAGCCCCAGCATTTT. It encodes CASSRAGGDQPQHF. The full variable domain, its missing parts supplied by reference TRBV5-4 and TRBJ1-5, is ETGVTQSPTHLIKTRGQQVTLRCSSQSGHNTVSWYQQALGQGPQFIFQYYREEENGRGNFPPRFSGLQFPNYSSELNVNALELDDSALYLCASSRAGGDQPQHFGDGTRLSIL.

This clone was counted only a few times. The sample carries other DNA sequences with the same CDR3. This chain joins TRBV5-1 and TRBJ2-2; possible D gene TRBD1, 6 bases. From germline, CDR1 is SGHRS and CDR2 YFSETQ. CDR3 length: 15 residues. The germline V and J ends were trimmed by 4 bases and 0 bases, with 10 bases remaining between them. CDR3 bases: TGCGCCAGCAGCCAGACAGGAGCGAACACCGGGGAGCTGTTTTTT. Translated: CASSQTGANTGELFF.

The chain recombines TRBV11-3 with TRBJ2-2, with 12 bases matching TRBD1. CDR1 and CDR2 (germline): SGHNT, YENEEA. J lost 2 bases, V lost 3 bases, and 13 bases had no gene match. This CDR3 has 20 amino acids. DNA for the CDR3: TGTGCCAGCAGCTTTCGTCCGCTCTCGGGACAGGGGGCAAACACCGGGGAGCTGTTTTTT. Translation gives CASSFRPLSGQGANTGELFF.

CDR3 residues: CASTFTGTGVPDTQYF. The CDR3 DNA is TGTGCCAGTACCTTCACGGGGACAGGGGTTCCAGATACGCAGTATTTT. This chain connects TRBV19 to TRBJ2-3; 10 bases agree with TRBD1. The CDR3 sequence is 16 residues long. CDR1 LNHDA and CDR2 SQIVND come from the germline V gene (reference sequence). The V and J ends lost 7 bases and 4 bases, in that order; junction bases with no gene match: 11.

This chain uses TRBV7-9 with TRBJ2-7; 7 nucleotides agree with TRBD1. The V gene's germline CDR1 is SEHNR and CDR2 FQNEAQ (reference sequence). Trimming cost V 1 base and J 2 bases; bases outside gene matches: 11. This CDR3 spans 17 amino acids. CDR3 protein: CASSLGGYGTAPYEQYF. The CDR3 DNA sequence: TGTGCCAGCAGCTTAGGGGGGTATGGGACAGCTCCCTACGAGCAGTACTTC.

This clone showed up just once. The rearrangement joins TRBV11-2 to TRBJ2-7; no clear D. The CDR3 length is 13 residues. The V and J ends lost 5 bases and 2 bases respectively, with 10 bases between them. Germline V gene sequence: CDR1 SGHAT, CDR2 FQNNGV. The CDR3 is CASSPIQTYEQYF. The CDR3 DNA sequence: TGTGCCAGCAGCCCAATACAAACCTACGAGCAGTACTTC.

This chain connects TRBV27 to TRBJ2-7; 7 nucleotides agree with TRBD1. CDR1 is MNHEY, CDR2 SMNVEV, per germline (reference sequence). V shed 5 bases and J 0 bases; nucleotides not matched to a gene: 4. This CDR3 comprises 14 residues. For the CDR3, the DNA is TGTGCCAGCAGTAGGGGGCCGAGCTCCTACGAGCAGTACTTC. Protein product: CASSRGPSSYEQYF.

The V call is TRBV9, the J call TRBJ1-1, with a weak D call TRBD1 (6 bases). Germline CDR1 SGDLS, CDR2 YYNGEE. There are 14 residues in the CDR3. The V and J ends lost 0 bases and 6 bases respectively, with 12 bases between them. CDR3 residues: CASSVVDRASEAFF. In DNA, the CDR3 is TGTGCCAGCAGCGTAGTGGACAGAGCGTCTGAAGCTTTCTTT.

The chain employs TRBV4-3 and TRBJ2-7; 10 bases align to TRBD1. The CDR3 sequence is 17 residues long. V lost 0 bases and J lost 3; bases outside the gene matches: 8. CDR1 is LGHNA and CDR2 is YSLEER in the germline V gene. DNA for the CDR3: TGCGCCAGCAGCCAAGATCTGGGGGACAGGGGTATCTACGAGCAGTACTTC. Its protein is CASSQDLGDRGIYEQYF.

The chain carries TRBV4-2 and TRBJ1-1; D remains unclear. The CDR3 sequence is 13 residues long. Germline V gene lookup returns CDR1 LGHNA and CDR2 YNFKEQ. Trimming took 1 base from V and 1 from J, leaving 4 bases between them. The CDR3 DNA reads TGTGCCAGCAGCCAAGGGAGGAACACTGAAGCTTTCTTT. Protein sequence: CASSQGRNTEAFF.

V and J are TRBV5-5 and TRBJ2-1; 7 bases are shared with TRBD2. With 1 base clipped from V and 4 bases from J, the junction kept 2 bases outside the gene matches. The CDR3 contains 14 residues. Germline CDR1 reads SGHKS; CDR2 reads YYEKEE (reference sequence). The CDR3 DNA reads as TGTGCCAGCAGCTTGCGGGGGGAGTACAATGAGCAGTTCTTC. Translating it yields CASSLRGEYNEQFF.

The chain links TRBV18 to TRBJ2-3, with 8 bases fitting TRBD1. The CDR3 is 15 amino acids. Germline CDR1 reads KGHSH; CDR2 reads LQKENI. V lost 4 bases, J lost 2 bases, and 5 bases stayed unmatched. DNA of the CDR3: TGTGCCAGCTCACAGACAGGGGTCCCCACAGATACGCAGTATTTT. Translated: CASSQTGVPTDTQYF.

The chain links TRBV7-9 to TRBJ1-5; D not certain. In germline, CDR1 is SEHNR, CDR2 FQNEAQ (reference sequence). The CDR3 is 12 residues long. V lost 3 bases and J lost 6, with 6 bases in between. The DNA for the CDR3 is TGTGCCAGCAGCTTTTCAGGTCAGCCCCAGCATTTT. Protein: CASSFSGQPQHF.

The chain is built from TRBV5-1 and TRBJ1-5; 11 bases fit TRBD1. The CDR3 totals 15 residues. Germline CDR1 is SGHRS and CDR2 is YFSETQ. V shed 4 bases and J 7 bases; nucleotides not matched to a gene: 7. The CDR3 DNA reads TGCGCCAGCAGCGCAGGACAGGGGGCTGGGCAGCCCCAGCATTTT. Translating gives CASSAGQGAGQPQHF.